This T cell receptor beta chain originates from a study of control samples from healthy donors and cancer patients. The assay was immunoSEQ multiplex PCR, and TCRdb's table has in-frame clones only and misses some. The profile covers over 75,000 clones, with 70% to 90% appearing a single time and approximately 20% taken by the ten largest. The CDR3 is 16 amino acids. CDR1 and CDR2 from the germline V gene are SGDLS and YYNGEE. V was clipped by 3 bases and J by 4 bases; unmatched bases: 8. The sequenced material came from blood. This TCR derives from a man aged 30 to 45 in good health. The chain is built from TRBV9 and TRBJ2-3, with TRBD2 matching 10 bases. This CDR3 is CASSAGTSARADTQYF. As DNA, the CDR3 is TGTGCCAGCAGCGCTGGGACTAGCGCTCGGGCAGATACGCAGTATTTT. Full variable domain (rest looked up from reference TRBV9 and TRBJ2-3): DSGVTQTPKHLITATGQRVTLRCSPRSGDLSVYWYQQSLDQGLQFLIQYYNGEERAKGNILERFSAQQFPDLHSELNLSSLELGDSALYFCASSAGTSARADTQYFGPGTRLTVL.